This record covers a single T cell receptor beta chain. Its antigen is still unknown. This specimen comes from a study of cytomegalovirus exposure and HLA in healthy donors. The study's findings and limits: The study recorded 160 or so TCR beta chains that were cytomegalovirus-associated.

Regarding donors, all were healthy bone marrow donors. Germline-derived CDR1 and CDR2 are MGHDK and SYGVNS. This CDR3 comprises 12 residues. The ends were cut back, 6 bases at V and 7 bases at J, with 10 bases in the middle. PCR involved 60 Vbeta and 13 Jbeta primers. In the authors' methods: The authors later counted roughly 79 million unique TCR beta chains, approximately 10 million of them shared. Some clones are missing from TCRdb's copy, which holds only in-frame ones; the method was immunoSEQ multiplex PCR. Clone size and V and J calls were adopted from that table, with D and trimming inferred from the DNA. The sample contains about 190,000 clones, more than 65% of which appear only once.

The V gene is TRBV25-1, the J gene TRBJ1-5, with D maybe TRBD1 (5 bases). Sequenced sample: PBMCs. This clonotype was obtained from a man aged 45-65 years in good health and CMV-seronegative. The CDR3 nucleotides are TGTGCCAGCAGCCAGGGTTCCCAGCCCCAGCATTTT. Its translation: CASSQGSQPQHF.